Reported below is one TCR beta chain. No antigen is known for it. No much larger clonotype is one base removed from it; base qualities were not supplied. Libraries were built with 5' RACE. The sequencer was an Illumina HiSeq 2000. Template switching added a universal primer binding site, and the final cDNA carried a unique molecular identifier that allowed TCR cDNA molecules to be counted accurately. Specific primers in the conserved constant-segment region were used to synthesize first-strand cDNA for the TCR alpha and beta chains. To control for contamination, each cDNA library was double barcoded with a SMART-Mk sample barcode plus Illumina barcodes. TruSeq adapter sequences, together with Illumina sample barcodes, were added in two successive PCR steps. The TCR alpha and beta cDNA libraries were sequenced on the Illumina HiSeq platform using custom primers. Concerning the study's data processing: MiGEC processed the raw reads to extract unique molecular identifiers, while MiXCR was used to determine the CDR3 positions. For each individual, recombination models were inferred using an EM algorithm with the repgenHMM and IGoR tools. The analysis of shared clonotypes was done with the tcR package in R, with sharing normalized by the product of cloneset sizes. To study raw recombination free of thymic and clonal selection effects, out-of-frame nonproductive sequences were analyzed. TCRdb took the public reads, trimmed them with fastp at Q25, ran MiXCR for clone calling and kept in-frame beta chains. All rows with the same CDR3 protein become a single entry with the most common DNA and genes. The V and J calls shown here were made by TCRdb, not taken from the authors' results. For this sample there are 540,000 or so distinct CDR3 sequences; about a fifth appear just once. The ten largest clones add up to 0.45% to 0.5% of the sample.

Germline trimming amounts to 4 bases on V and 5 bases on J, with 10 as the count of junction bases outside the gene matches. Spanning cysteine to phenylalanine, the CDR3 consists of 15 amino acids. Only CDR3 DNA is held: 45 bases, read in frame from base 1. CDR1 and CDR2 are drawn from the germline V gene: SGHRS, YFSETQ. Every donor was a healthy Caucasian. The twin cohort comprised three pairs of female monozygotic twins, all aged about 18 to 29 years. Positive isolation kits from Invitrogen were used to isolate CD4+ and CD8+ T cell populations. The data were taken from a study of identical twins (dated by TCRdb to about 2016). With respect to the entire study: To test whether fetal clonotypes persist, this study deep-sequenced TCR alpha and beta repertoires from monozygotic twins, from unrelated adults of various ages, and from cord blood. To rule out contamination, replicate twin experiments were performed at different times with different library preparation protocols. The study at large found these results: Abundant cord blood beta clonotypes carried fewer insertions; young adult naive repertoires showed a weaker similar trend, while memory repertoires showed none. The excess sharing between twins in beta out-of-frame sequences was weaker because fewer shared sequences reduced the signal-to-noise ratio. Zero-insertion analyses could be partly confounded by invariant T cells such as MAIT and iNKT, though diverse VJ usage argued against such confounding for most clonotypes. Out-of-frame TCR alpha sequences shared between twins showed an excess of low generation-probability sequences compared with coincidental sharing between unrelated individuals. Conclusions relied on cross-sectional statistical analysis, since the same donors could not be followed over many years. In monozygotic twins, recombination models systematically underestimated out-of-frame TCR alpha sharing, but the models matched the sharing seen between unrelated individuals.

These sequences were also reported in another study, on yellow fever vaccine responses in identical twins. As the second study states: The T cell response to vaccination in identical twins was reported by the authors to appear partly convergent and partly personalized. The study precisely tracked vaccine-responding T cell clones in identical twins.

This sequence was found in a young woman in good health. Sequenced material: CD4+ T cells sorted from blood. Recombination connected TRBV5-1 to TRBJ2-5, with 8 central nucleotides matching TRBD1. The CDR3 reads CASSGPGTGEETQYF. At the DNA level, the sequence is TGCGCCAGCAGCGGGCCCGGGACAGGCGAGGAGACCCAGTACTTC.